These 25 T cell receptor beta chains came from one sample sequenced in a study of blood T cell repertoires in COVID-19. Measured with immunoSEQ multiplex PCR; TCRdb has only the in-frame clones, and not every one. This table has about 39,000 clones, roughly 92% appearing once. What was sequenced was peripheral blood. The receptors originated from a man in his forties or fifties with active COVID-19.

This clone is a singleton in its sample. The genes are TRBV19 and TRBJ2-7; 7 positions match TRBD1. V gave up 3 bases and J gave up 2 bases; unmatched junction bases: 4. The CDR3 has 14 residues. Germline lookup yields CDR1 LNHDA and CDR2 SQIVND (reference sequence). The CDR3 reads CASSIRQGPYEQYF. The CDR3 DNA reads as TGTGCCAGTAGTATCCGACAGGGACCCTACGAGCAGTACTTC.

The J gene is TRBJ2-2, the V gene TRBV4-3, with D uncertain. Between the trimmed V and J ends, which lost 1 base and 1 base, there was a span of 7 bases. Germline V gene sequence: CDR1 LGHNA, CDR2 YSLEER. The CDR3 extends over 15 amino acids. The CDR3 sequence: CASSQGLMNTGELFF. DNA for the CDR3: TGCGCCAGCAGCCAAGGACTCATGAACACCGGGGAGCTGTTTTTT.

V usage is TRBV29-1 and J usage is TRBJ2-3; tentative D call: TRBD2 (5 bases). Trimming pared 1 base from V and 1 base from J, leaving 21 bases between. Germline values: CDR1 SQVTM, CDR2 ANQGSEA. The CDR3 runs 18 residues. The CDR3 nucleotides are TGCAGCGTTGAAGGAGAGATTAGAGCGGCTCCTCGCACAGATACGCAGTATTTT. Translating gives CSVEGEIRAAPRTDTQYF.

V usage is TRBV9 and J usage is TRBJ2-1, with D hard to call. With 0 bases removed from V and 7 bases from J, the gap between germline ends came to 11 bases. Germline lookup yields CDR1 SGDLS and CDR2 YYNGEE. This CDR3 comprises 14 residues. CDR3 in amino acids: CASSVGAILNEQFF. In DNA form, the CDR3 reads TGTGCCAGCAGCGTAGGAGCCATCCTGAATGAGCAGTTCTTC.

The V and J genes are TRBV12-3 or TRBV12-4 and TRBJ2-1; D remains ambiguous. The CDR3 has 12 residues. V lost 6 bases to trimming and J lost 1 base, with 4 bases between them. CDR3 residues: CASRQSYNEQFF. The CDR3 nucleotides are TGTGCCAGCAGACAATCCTACAATGAGCAGTTCTTC.

The V gene is TRBV5-1, the J gene TRBJ2-3; 7 positions match TRBD2. The CDR3 is 16 residues long. The junction had 8 bases not matched to a gene; V was cut back by 2 bases and J by 2 bases. The germline CDR1 and CDR2 sequences are SGHRS and YFSETQ. Here the CDR3 DNA reads TGCGCCAGCAGCTTCCTCGTGGGGGGGGACACAGATACGCAGTATTTT. Its translation is CASSFLVGGDTDTQYF.

This clone was observed once. The chain employs TRBV5-5 and TRBJ1-1; unclear D gene. With 4 bases removed from V and 4 bases from J, the gap between germline ends came to 11 bases. CDR1 is SGHKS, CDR2 YYEKEE, per germline (reference sequence). The CDR3 totals 13 residues. The CDR3 nucleotides are TGTGCCAGCAGCCCCTTTGAGGGCACTGAAGCTTTCTTT. Translating it yields CASSPFEGTEAFF.

The chain is built from TRBV11-2 and TRBJ2-3; D is perhaps TRBD2 (6 bases). CDR1 and CDR2 (germline): SGHAT, FQNNGV. V dropped 7 bases and J dropped 2 bases, with 16 bases sitting between them. The CDR3 totals 15 residues. CDR3 in DNA: TGTGCCAGCACCCCCTGGGGGGACTCCACAGATACGCAGTATTTT. Its translation is CASTPWGDSTDTQYF.

The chain employs TRBV5-5 and TRBJ2-5; 10 nucleotides agree with TRBD1. Germline CDR1 is SGHKS and CDR2 is YYEKEE (reference sequence). CDR3 length equals 16 residues. J gave up 5 bases and V 1 base, and 8 bases lay outside the gene matches. This chain's CDR3 is CASSLRTGGKGETQYF. CDR3 DNA sequence: TGTGCCAGCAGCTTGAGGACAGGGGGTAAGGGGGAGACCCAGTACTTC.

The chain links TRBV13 to TRBJ2-2; 7 bases align to TRBD1. The J segment lost 7 bases and the V segment lost 5 bases, leaving 4 bases of the junction unmatched. CDR3 length: 13 residues. Germline lookup yields CDR1 PRHDT and CDR2 FYEKMQ (reference sequence). The CDR3 DNA reads as TGTGCCAGCAGCCGACAGGGAATCGGGGAGCTGTTTTTT. It encodes CASSRQGIGELFF.

This chain connects TRBV5-1 to TRBJ1-2; 9 bases fit TRBD1. This CDR3 region has 14 residues. Germline V gene lookup returns CDR1 SGHRS and CDR2 YFSETQ. V lost 4 bases, J lost 8 bases, and 9 bases stayed unmatched. The CDR3 sequence is CASSVPLDRGGYTF. The CDR3 bases are TGCGCCAGCAGCGTCCCTTTGGACAGGGGAGGCTACACCTTC.

V gene TRBV12-5 combines with J gene TRBJ2-5, with 10 nucleotides matching TRBD1. The V and J ends lost 6 bases and 4 bases, in that order; junction bases with no gene match: 5. Germline CDR1 reads LGHNT; CDR2 reads FRNRAP. CDR3 length equals 14 residues. This chain's CDR3 is CASGRTGGGETQYF. The CDR3 DNA reads as TGTGCTAGTGGGAGGACAGGGGGGGGAGAGACCCAGTACTTC. The variable domain in full, completed from reference TRBV12-5 and TRBJ2-5, reads DARVTQTPRHKVTEMGQEVTMRCQPILGHNTVFWYRQTMMQGLELLAYFRNRAPLDDSGMPKDRFSAEMPDATLATLKIQPSEPRDSAVYFCASGRTGGGETQYFGPGTRLLVL.

The chain carries TRBV24-1 and TRBJ1-2; weak D call: TRBD1 (5 bases). Germline V gives CDR1 KGHDR, CDR2 SFDVKD. Trimming took off 5 bases at V and 2 bases at J, with 5 bases between the two ends. CDR3 size: 12 residues. The DNA for the CDR3 is TGTGCCACCAGTGCAGGGAACTATGGCTACACCTTC. This encodes CATSAGNYGYTF.

Written as DNA, the CDR3 is TGCGCCAGCAGCCGGGTACTCCTGGGACTAGCGACCTACAATGAGCAGTTCTTC. It codes for CASSRVLLGLATYNEQFF. This rearrangement joins TRBV4-1 to TRBJ2-1; 10 nucleotides match TRBD2. V shed 4 bases, J shed 2 bases, and the junction held 11 bases outside the gene matches. The CDR3 runs to 18 residues. CDR1 and CDR2 from the germline V gene are MGHRA and YSYEKL.

The rearrangement uses TRBV6-5 and TRBJ2-7, with 7 nucleotides matching TRBD1. The CDR3 spans 14 residues. Germline values: CDR1 MNHEY, CDR2 SVGAGI. Germline trimming cut 6 bases from V and 6 bases from J; bases unmatched to any gene: 11. As DNA, the CDR3 is TGTGCCAGCAGATTGACAGGGCCTCCTAGCGAGCAGTACTTC. Its translation is CASRLTGPPSEQYF.

This clone occurred once. This sequence joins TRBV5-1 and TRBJ1-5; D call uncertain. CDR1 and CDR2 (germline): SGHRS, YFSETQ. This CDR3 region has 14 residues. Deletions cut 4 bases from V and 3 bases from J, with 11 bases between. The CDR3 region is CASSVDGINQPQHF. Here the CDR3 DNA reads TGCGCCAGCAGCGTCGACGGGATCAATCAGCCCCAGCATTTT.

This rearrangement joins TRBV5-1 to TRBJ2-1, with 11 nucleotides matching TRBD2. This CDR3 region has 19 residues. Germline CDR1 is SGHRS and CDR2 is YFSETQ. J lost 5 bases, V lost 4 bases, and 17 bases had no gene match. The CDR3 is CASSQLVGYSGGANNEQFF. CDR3 coding DNA: TGCGCCAGCAGCCAGCTTGTCGGGTATAGCGGGGGGGCCAACAATGAGCAGTTCTTC.

Written as DNA, the CDR3 is TGTGCCAGCAATCAACGGGACAGGGGGTACAATGAGCAGTTCTTC. Translation gives CASNQRDRGYNEQFF. V usage is TRBV6-5 and J usage is TRBJ2-1, with TRBD1 matching 11 bases. CDR1 and CDR2 from the germline V gene are MNHEY and SVGAGI. The CDR3 extends over 15 amino acids. The V segment lost 7 bases and the J segment 4 bases; nucleotides outside the gene matches: 6.

V usage is TRBV10-3 and J usage is TRBJ1-1; maybe TRBD1 (6 bases). There are 14 residues in the CDR3. The ends were cut back, 6 bases at V and 3 bases at J, with 14 bases in the middle. Germline V gives CDR1 ENHRY, CDR2 SYGVKD. CDR3 nucleotide sequence: TGTGCCATCAGAGCGGACAGTGGGGACACTGAAGCTTTCTTT. Its protein product is CAIRADSGDTEAFF.

The chain couples TRBV10-3 to TRBJ1-1, with unresolved D. Germline CDR1 ENHRY, CDR2 SYGVKD. V was cut by 0 bases and J by 11 bases, with 16 bases left in between. The CDR3 is 14 amino acids. The CDR3 bases are TGTGCCATCAGTGAGTCCGTTGTCTCCGTCAGGGCTTTCTTT. Protein: CAISESVVSVRAFF.

The rearrangement joins TRBV5-1 to TRBJ2-3; TRBD2 is a possible D gene (7 bases). Trimming cost V 0 bases and J 6 bases, with 11 bases left between them. This CDR3 region has 14 residues. CDR1 is SGHRS, CDR2 YFSETQ, per germline. The CDR3 loop is CASSLEGGHDTQYF. The CDR3 bases are TGCGCCAGCAGCTTGGAGGGGGGGCATGATACGCAGTATTTT. The variable domain in full, with the rest retrieved from reference TRBV5-1 and TRBJ2-3, is KAGVTQTPRYLIKTRGQQVTLSCSPISGHRSVSWYQQTPGQGLQFLFEYFSETQRNKGNFPGRFSGRQFSNSRSEMNVSTLELGDSALYLCASSLEGGHDTQYFGPGTRLTVL.

The chain recombines TRBV5-1 with TRBJ2-1; 8 bases map to TRBD2. The CDR3 consists of 13 residues. From germline, CDR1 is SGHRS and CDR2 YFSETQ. J gave up 15 bases and V 0 bases, and 8 bases lay outside the gene matches. The CDR3 DNA follows: TGCGCCAGCAGCTTGGGGACTAGCAAAACCCTGTTCTTC. Its protein product is CASSLGTSKTLFF.

V and J are TRBV6-5 and TRBJ2-5; weak D call: TRBD1 (5 bases). The CDR3 is 15 residues long. In germline, CDR1 is MNHEY, CDR2 SVGAGI. Trimming cost V 6 bases and J 1 base, with 15 bases left between them. In DNA form, the CDR3 reads TGTGCCAGCAGGAACGTCGACAGCATCCAAGAGACCCAGTACTTC. Translation gives CASRNVDSIQETQYF.

Only one count was recorded for this clone. The rearrangement uses TRBV5-1 and TRBJ2-3; 7 nucleotides align to TRBD1. V lost 2 bases, J lost 5 bases, and 8 bases stayed unmatched. There are 15 residues in the CDR3. In germline, CDR1 is SGHRS, CDR2 YFSETQ. CDR3 in amino acids: CASSFEPTGQDTQYF. For the CDR3, the DNA is TGCGCCAGCAGCTTCGAGCCGACAGGGCAAGATACGCAGTATTTT.

This chain joins TRBV15 and TRBJ2-1; D perhaps matches TRBD2 (6 bases). Germline lookup yields CDR1 LNHNV and CDR2 YYDKDF (reference sequence). This CDR3 spans 14 amino acids. Deletions cut 7 bases from V and 7 bases from J, with 17 bases between. CDR3 sequence reads: CATTRDSLGNEQFF. Written as DNA, the CDR3 is TGTGCCACCACCCGGGACTCCTTAGGGAATGAGCAGTTCTTC.